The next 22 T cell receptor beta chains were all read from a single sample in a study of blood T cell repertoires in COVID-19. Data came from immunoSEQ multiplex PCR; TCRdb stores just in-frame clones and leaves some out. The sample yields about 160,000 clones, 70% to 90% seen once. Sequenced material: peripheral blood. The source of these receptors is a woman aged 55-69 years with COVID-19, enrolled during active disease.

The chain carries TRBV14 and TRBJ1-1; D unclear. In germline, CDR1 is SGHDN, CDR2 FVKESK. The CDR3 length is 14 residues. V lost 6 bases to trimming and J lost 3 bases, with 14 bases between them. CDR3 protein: CASRALPRDTEAFF. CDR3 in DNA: TGTGCCAGCAGGGCACTCCCTCGGGACACTGAAGCTTTCTTT.

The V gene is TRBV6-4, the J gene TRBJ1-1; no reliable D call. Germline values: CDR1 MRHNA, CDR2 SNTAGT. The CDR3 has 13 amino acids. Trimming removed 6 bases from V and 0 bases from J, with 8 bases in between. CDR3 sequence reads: CASRQFMNTEAFF. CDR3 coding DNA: TGTGCCAGCAGACAGTTTATGAACACTGAAGCTTTCTTT.

CDR3 sequence reads: CASSLLRSGANEKLFF. CDR3 bases: TGTGCCAGCAGCTTGTTGAGATCTGGGGCCAATGAAAAACTGTTTTTT. The chain links TRBV5-5 to TRBJ1-4; possible D gene TRBD1, 5 bases. This CDR3 region has 16 residues. Germline assignment: CDR1 SGHKS and CDR2 YYEKEE (reference sequence). V dropped 1 base and J dropped 5 bases, with 15 bases sitting between them.

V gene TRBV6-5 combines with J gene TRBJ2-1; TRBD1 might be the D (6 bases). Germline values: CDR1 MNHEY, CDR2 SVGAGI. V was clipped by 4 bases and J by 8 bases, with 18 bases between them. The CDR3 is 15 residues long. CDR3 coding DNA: TGTGCCAGCAGTTCCGGACAGTTTGGGGCGGATGAGCAGTTCTTC. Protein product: CASSSGQFGADEQFF.

The CDR3 sequence: CASSLVQSGGSPLHF. Written as DNA, the CDR3 is TGTGCCAGCAGCTTAGTACAGTCCGGGGGTTCACCCCTCCACTTT. The chain joins TRBV11-2 to TRBJ1-6; D is perhaps TRBD1 (5 bases). The CDR3 spans 15 residues. Germline-derived CDR1 and CDR2 are SGHAT and FQNNGV. With 1 base removed from V and 9 bases from J, the gap between germline ends came to 13 bases.

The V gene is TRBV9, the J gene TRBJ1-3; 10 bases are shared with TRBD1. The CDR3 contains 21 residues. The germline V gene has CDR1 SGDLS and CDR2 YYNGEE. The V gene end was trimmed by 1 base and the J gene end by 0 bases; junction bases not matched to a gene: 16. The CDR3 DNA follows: TGTGCCAGCAGCGTATCCCTCCCGGGACAGGGGAATTGGGACTCTGGAAACACCATATATTTT. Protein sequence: CASSVSLPGQGNWDSGNTIYF.

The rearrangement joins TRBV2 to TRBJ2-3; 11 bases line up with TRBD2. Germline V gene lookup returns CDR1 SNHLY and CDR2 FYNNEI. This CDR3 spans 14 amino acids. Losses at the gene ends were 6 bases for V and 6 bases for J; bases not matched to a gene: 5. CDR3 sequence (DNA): TGTGCCAGCAGCTCCGGGACTAGCGGCGATACGCAGTATTTT. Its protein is CASSSGTSGDTQYF.

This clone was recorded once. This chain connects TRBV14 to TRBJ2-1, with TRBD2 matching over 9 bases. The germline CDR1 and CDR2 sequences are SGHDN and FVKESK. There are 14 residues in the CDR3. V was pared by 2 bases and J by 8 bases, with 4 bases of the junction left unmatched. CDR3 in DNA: TGTGCCAGCAGCCAACTAGCGGGGTTCGATGAGCAGTTCTTC. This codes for CASSQLAGFDEQFF.

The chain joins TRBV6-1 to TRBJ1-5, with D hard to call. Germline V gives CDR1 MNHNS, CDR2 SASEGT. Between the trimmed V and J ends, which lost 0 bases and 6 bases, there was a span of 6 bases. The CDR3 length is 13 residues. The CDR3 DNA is TGTGCCAGCAGTGAAGCGCGCGGTCAGCCCCAGCATTTT. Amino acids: CASSEARGQPQHF.

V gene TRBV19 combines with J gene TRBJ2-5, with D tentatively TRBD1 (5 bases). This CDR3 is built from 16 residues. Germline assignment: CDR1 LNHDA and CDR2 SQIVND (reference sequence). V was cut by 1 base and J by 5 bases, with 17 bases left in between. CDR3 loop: CASSIGYRTRGETQYF. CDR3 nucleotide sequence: TGTGCCAGTAGTATAGGTTACAGGACCCGCGGTGAGACCCAGTACTTC.

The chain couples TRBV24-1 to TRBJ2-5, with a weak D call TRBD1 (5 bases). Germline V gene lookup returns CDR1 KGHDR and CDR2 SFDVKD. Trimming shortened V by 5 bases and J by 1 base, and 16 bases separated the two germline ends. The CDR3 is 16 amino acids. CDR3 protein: CATSAGYRSSQETQYF. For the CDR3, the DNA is TGTGCCACCAGTGCAGGGTACCGGTCCTCCCAAGAGACCCAGTACTTC.

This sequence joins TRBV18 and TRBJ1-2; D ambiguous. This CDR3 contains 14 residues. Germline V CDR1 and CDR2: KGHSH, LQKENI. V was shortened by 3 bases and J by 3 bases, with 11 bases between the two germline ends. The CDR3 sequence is CASSPTQNDYGYTF. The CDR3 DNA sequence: TGTGCCAGCTCACCCACGCAGAACGACTATGGCTACACCTTC.

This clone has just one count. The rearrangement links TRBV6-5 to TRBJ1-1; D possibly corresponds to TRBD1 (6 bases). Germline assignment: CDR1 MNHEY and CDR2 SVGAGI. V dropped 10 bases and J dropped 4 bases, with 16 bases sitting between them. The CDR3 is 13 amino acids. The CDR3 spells CATLDSFTTEAFF. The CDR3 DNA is TGTGCCACCTTGGACAGCTTTACCACTGAAGCTTTCTTT.

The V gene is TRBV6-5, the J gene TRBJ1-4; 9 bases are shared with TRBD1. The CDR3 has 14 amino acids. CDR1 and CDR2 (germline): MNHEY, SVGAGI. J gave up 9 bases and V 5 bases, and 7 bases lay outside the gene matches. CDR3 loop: CASSQQTGGQKLFF. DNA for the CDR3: TGTGCCAGCAGTCAACAGACAGGGGGACAAAAACTGTTTTTT.

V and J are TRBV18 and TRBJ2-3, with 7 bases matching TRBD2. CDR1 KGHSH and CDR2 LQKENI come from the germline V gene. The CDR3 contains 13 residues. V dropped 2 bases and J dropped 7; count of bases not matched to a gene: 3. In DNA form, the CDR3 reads TGTGCCAGCTCACCAGGGGAGGGGAATACGCAGTATTTT. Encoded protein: CASSPGEGNTQYF.

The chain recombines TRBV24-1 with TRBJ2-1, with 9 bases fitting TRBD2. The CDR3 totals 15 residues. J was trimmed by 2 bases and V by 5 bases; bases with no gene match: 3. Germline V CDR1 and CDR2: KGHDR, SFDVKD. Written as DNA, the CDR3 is TGTGCCACCAGTGGGACTAGCGATGCCTACAATGAGCAGTTCTTC. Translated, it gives CATSGTSDAYNEQFF.

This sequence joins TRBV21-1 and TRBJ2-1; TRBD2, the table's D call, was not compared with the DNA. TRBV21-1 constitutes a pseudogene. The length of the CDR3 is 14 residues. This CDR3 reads CASSRGGALNEQFF. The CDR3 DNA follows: TGTGCCAGCAGCAGGGGGGGGGCCCTCAATGAGCAGTTCTTC.

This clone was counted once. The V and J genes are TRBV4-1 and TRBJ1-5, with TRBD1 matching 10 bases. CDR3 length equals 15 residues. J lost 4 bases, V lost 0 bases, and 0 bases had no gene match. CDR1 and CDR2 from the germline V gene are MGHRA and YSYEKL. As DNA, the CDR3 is TGCGCCAGCAGCCAAGAGGACAGGGGGAATCAGCCCCAGCATTTT. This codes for CASSQEDRGNQPQHF.

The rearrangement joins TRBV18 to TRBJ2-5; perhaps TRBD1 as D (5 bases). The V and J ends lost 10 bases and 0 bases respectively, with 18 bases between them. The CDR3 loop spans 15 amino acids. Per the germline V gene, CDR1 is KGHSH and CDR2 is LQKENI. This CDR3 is CATAINRGHQETQYF. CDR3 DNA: TGTGCCACAGCCATAAATAGGGGTCACCAAGAGACCCAGTACTTC.

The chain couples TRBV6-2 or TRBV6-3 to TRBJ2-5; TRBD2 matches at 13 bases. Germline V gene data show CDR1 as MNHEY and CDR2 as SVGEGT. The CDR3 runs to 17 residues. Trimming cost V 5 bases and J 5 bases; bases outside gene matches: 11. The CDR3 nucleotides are TGTGCCAGCAGTCCCGATACTAGCGGGGGGGCCGGGGAGACCCAGTACTTC. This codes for CASSPDTSGGAGETQYF.

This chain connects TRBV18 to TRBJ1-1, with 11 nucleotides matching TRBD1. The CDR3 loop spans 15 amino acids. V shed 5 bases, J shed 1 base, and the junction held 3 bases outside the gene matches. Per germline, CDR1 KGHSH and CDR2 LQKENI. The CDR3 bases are TGTGCCAGCTCAGGACAGGGGGCGCGGAACACTGAAGCTTTCTTT. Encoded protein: CASSGQGARNTEAFF.

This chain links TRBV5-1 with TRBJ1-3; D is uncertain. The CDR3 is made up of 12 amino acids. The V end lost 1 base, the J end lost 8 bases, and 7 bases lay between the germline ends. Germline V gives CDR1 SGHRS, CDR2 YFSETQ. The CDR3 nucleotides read TGCGCCAGCAGCTTGAACGCGGACACCATATATTTT. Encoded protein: CASSLNADTIYF.